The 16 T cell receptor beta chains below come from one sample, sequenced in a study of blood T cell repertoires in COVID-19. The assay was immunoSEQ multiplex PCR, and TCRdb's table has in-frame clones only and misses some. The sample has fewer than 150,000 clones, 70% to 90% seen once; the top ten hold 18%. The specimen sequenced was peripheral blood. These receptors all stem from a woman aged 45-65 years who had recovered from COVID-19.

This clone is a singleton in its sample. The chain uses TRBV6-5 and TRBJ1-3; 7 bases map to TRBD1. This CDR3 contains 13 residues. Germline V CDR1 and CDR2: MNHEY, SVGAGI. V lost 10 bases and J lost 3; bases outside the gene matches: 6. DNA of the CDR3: TGTGCCACCTCGTCAGGGGGTGGAAACACCATATATTTT. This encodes CATSSGGGNTIYF.

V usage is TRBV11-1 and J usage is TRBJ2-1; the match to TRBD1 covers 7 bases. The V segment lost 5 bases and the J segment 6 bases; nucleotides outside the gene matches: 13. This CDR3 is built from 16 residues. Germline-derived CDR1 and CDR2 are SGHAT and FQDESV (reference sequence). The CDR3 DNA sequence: TGTGCCAGCAGCGCGGGTGGGCGGACAGGAGGCAATGAGCAGTTCTTC. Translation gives CASSAGGRTGGNEQFF.

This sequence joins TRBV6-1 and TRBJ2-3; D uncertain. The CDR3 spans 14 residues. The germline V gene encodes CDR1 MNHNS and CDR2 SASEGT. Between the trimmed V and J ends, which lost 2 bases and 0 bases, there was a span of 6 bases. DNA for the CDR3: TGTGCCAGCAGTGAACGGCGGAGCACAGATACGCAGTATTTT. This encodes CASSERRSTDTQYF.

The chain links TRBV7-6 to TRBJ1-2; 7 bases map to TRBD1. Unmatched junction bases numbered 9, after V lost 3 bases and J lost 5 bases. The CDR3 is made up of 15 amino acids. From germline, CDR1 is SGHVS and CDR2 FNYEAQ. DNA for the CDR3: TGTGCCAGCAGCTTCAAAGACAGGGAGTGGTATGGCTACACCTTC. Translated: CASSFKDREWYGYTF. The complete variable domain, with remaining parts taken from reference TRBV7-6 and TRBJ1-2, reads GAGVSQSPRYKVTKRGQDVALRCDPISGHVSLYWYRQALGQGPEFLTYFNYEAQQDKSGLPNDRFSAERPEGSISTLTIQRTEQRDSAMYRCASSFKDREWYGYTFGSGTRLTVV.

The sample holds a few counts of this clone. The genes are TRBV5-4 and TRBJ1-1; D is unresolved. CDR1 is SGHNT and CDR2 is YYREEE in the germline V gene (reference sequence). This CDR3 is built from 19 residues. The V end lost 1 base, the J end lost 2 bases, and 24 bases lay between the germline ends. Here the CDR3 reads CASSLYFSRGRIVNTEAFF. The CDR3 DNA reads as TGTGCCAGCAGCTTGTACTTCTCACGAGGGCGGATAGTAAACACTGAAGCTTTCTTT.

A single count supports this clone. The CDR3 DNA follows: TGTGCCAGCAGCCCTCAGGGGGCAAGCACTGAAGCTTTCTTT. It codes for CASSPQGASTEAFF. The J gene is TRBJ1-1, the V gene TRBV2, with 8 bases matching TRBD1. Germline assignment: CDR1 SNHLY and CDR2 FYNNEI. There are 14 residues in the CDR3. The ends lost 6 bases at V and 4 bases at J; junction bases unmatched: 7. Combining the CDR3 with reference TRBV2 and TRBJ1-1 gives the whole variable domain EPEVTQTPSHQVTQMGQEVILRCVPISNHLYFYWYRQILGQKVEFLVSFYNNEISEKSEIFDDQFSVERPDGSNFTLKIRSTKLEDSAMYFCASSPQGASTEAFFGQGTRLTVV.

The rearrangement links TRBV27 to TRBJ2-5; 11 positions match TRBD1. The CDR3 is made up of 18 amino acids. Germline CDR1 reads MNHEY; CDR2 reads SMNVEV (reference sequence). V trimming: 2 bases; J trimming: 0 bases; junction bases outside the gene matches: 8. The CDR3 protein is CASSLVRTGGGHQETQYF. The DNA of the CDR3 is TGTGCCAGCAGTTTAGTCAGGACAGGGGGCGGGCACCAAGAGACCCAGTACTTC.

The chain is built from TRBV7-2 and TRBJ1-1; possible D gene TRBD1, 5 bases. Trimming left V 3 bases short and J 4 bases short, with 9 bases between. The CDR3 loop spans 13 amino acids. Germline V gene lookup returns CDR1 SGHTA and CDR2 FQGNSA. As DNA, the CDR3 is TGTGCCAGCAGCTTCAGGGTACGCACTGAAGCTTTCTTT. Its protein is CASSFRVRTEAFF.

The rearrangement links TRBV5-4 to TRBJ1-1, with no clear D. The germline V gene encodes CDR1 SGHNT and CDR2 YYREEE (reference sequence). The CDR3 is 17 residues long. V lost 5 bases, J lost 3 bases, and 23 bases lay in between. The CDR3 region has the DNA TGTGCCAGCAGTCGTGACGTAGGAGGAAACTCGGACACTGAAGCTTTCTTT. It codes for CASSRDVGGNSDTEAFF.

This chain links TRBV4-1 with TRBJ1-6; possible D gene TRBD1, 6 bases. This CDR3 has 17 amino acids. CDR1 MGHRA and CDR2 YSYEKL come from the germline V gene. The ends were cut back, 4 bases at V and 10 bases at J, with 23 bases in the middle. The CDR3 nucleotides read TGCGCCAGCAGCCCTTCCCCCGTACAGGGAATTAAATCACCCCTCCACTTT. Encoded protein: CASSPSPVQGIKSPLHF.

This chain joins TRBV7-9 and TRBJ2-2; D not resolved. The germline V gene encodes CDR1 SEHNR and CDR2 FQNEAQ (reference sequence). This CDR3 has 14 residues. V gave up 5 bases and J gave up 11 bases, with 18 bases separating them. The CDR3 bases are TGTGCCAGCAGCCCACCGGGTAACCGATATGAGCTGTTTTTT. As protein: CASSPPGNRYELFF. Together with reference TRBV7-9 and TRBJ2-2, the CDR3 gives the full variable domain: DTGVSQNPRHKITKRGQNVTFRCDPISEHNRLYWYRQTLGQGPEFLTYFQNEAQLEKSRLLSDRFSAERPKGSFSTLEIQRTEQGDSAMYLCASSPPGNRYELFFGEGSRLTVL.

CDR3 coding DNA: TGTGCCAGCAGTCCAGCGAGGTGGTTGGGGGGGGCGCTCGAGCAGTACTTC. It specifies CASSPARWLGGALEQYF. The gene calls are TRBV6-2 or TRBV6-3 and TRBJ2-7, with a weak D call TRBD2 (7 bases). V lost 5 bases and J 6 bases, leaving 26 bases between the germline ends. The CDR3 is made up of 17 amino acids. Germline V gives CDR1 MNHEY, CDR2 SVGEGT.

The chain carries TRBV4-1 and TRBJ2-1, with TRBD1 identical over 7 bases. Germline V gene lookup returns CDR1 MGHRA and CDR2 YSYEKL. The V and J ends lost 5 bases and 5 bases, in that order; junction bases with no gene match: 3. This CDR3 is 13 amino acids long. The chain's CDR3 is CASSATGNNEQFF. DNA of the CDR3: TGCGCCAGCAGCGCGACAGGGAACAATGAGCAGTTCTTC.

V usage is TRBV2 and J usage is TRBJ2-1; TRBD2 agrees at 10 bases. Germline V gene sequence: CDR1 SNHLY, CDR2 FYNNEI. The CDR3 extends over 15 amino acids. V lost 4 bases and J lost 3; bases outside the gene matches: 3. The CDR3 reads CASSGAGGHYNEQFF. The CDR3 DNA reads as TGTGCCAGCAGTGGAGCGGGAGGGCACTACAATGAGCAGTTCTTC.

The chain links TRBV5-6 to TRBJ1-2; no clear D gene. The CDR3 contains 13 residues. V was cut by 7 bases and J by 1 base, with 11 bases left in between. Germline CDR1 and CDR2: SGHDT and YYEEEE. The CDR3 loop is CASLSGYNYGYTF. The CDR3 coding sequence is TGTGCCAGCCTCTCGGGGTATAACTATGGCTACACCTTC.

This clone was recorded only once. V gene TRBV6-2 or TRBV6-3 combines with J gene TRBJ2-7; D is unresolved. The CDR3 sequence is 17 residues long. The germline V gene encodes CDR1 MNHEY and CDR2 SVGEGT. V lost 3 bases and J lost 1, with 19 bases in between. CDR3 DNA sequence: TGTGCCAGCAGTTATTCTGACATAGGCAGAAGGTCCTACGAGCAGTACTTC. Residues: CASSYSDIGRRSYEQYF.